A selection of T cell receptor beta chains follows, all from one sample in a study of blood T cell repertoires in COVID-19. This table comes from immunoSEQ multiplex PCR, and its TCRdb copy is limited to in-frame clones, with some not included. The repertoire holds around 300,000 clones, 80% to 90% seen once, with approximately 9% in the top ten. The sequencing input was peripheral blood. These receptors were obtained from a woman in her forties or fifties who had recovered from COVID-19. The CDR3 runs from the conserved cysteine through the conserved F or W. The D gene is left open where the match is weak. Clone size is given for some rows only: seen once, a few or many times, or a class if the clone is expanded.

>TRBJ2-1|TRBV15|NA|NA
CATSRGGGKLGVISYNEQFF
TGTGCCACCAGCAGAGGAGGCGGAAAATTAGGGGTGATCTCCTACAATGAGCAGTTCTTC
>TRBJ1-5|TRBV9|NA|TRBD1
CASSTGQGSDQPQHF
TGTGCCAGCAGCACAGGACAGGGTTCAGATCAGCCCCAGCATTTT
>TRBJ2-2|TRBV4-2|NA|TRBD2
CASSQGSSGNGPGELFF
TGTGCCAGCAGCCAAGGTAGTAGCGGGAACGGGCCCGGGGAGCTGTTTTTT
>TRBJ1-2|TRBV7-7|NA|NA
CASSSTGPQDLNYGYTF
TGTGCCAGCAGCTCTACAGGGCCCCAAGACTTAAACTATGGCTACACCTTC
>TRBJ2-7|TRBV28|NA|TRBD1
CASSLGQGSEQYF
TGTGCCAGCAGTTTAGGACAGGGTTCCGAGCAGTACTTC
>TRBJ2-2|TRBV5-1|few|NA
CASRPTQGGPGELFF
TGCGCCAGCAGGCCCACACAGGGTGGTCCCGGGGAGCTGTTTTTT
>TRBJ2-1|TRBV18|NA|TRBD2
CASSPGLAGSGGEQFF
TGTGCCAGCTCACCGGGACTAGCGGGATCCGGGGGTGAGCAGTTCTTC
>TRBJ2-7|TRBV14|NA|NA
CASSQAADTYEQYF
TGTGCCAGCAGCCAAGCCGCCGACACCTACGAGCAGTACTTC
>TRBJ1-1|TRBV19|NA|TRBD1
CASRAWGTGMNTEAFF
TGTGCCAGTAGAGCCTGGGGGACAGGGATGAACACTGAAGCTTTCTTT
>TRBJ2-7|TRBV9|NA|TRBD2
CASSLTSGGASEQYF
TGTGCCAGCAGCTTGACTAGCGGGGGGGCCAGCGAGCAGTACTTC
>TRBJ2-7|TRBV27|NA|NA
CASSLAIQGYEQYF
TGTGCCAGCAGTTTAGCAATACAGGGTTACGAGCAGTACTTC
>TRBJ1-1|TRBV19|NA|TRBD1
CASSIRDRGQGTEAFF
TGTGCCAGTAGTATTCGGGACAGGGGACAGGGCACTGAAGCTTTCTTT
>TRBJ2-7|TRBV2|NA|NA
CASSAYYYEQYF
TGTGCCAGCAGTGCTTATTACTACGAGCAGTACTTC
>TRBJ2-7|TRBV19|few|NA
CASSMAGRSYEQYF
TGTGCCAGTAGTATGGCTGGCCGCTCCTACGAGCAGTACTTC
>TRBJ2-7|TRBV28|NA|TRBD2
CASSFGGRAQYEQYF
TGTGCCAGCAGTTTTGGCGGGAGGGCCCAGTACGAGCAGTACTTC
>TRBJ1-1|TRBV12-5|NA|TRBD1
CASGLGTGAVKAFF
TGTGCTAGTGGTTTAGGGACAGGGGCCGTTAAAGCTTTCTTT
>TRBJ2-7|TRBV30|few|TRBD1
CAWRGQGARSSYEQYF
TGTGCCTGGAGGGGACAGGGGGCGAGGAGCTCCTACGAGCAGTACTTC
>TRBJ2-7|TRBV18|NA|NA
CASSQDSYEQYF
TGTGCCAGCTCACAGGACAGCTACGAGCAGTACTTC
>TRBJ2-3|TRBV3-1/TRBV3-2|NA|NA
CASSQVNGAGGADTQYF
TGTGCCAGCAGCCAAGTTAATGGAGCGGGTGGGGCAGATACGCAGTATTTT
>TRBJ1-1|TRBV6-1|NA|NA
CASSESIILGHTEAFF
TGTGCCAGCAGTGAAAGTATTATCCTTGGGCACACTGAAGCTTTCTTT
>TRBJ1-6|TRBV27|NA|NA
CASSDDRQSYNSPLHF
TGTGCCAGCAGTGACGACAGGCAGTCCTATAATTCACCCCTCCACTTT
>TRBJ2-7|TRBV6-5|NA|NA
CASTLAGEQYF
TGTGCCAGTACGTTGGCGGGCGAGCAGTACTTC
>TRBJ1-2|TRBV12-3/TRBV12-4|NA|NA
CASSLGRVSGYTF
TGTGCCAGCAGTTTAGGCAGGGTAAGCGGCTACACCTTC
>TRBJ1-5|TRBV12-3/TRBV12-4|NA|TRBD1
CATQGQTNQPQHF
TGTGCCACCCAGGGACAGACCAATCAGCCCCAGCATTTT
>TRBJ2-5|TRBV28|NA|NA
CASSLRETQYF
TGTGCCAGCAGTTTGAGGGAGACCCAGTACTTC
>TRBJ1-5|TRBV28|once|TRBD1
CASRPGQGFQPQHF
TGTGCCAGCAGGCCGGGACAGGGGTTTCAGCCCCAGCATTTT
>TRBJ2-7|TRBV6-5|NA|NA
CASWAGSYEQYF
TGTGCCAGTTGGGCAGGGTCCTACGAGCAGTACTTC
>TRBJ1-1|TRBV12-3/TRBV12-4|NA|NA
CASRRTAEAFF
TGTGCCAGCAGACGGACAGCTGAAGCTTTCTTT
>TRBJ2-2|TRBV27|NA|NA
CASSLWETSTGELFF
TGTGCCAGCAGTTTGTGGGAGACAAGCACCGGGGAGCTGTTTTTT
>TRBJ1-5|TRBV6-2/TRBV6-3|once|NA
CASSYMVSSGFSNQPQHF
TGTGCCAGCAGTTACATGGTCTCTTCGGGGTTTAGCAATCAGCCCCAGCATTTT
>TRBJ1-2|TRBV6-5|NA|NA
CASSYSFVTENYGYTF
TGTGCCAGCAGTTACTCGTTCGTTACAGAGAACTATGGCTACACCTTC
>TRBJ2-1|TRBV19|NA|TRBD2
CASSRTLSGGASNEQFF
TGTGCCAGTAGTAGGACCCTAAGCGGGGGGGCCTCCAATGAGCAGTTCTTC
>TRBJ1-4|TRBV7-9|NA|NA
CASSSQSLPRVGNLKLFF
TGTGCCAGCAGCTCCCAATCCCTCCCCCGAGTTGGTAACTTGAAACTGTTTTTT
>TRBJ1-4|TRBV28|NA|NA
CASSLASGAQREKLFF
TGTGCCAGCAGTTTAGCCTCAGGGGCCCAACGCGAAAAACTGTTTTTT
>TRBJ1-6|TRBV11-1|NA|NA
CASSPRQSYNSPLHF
TGTGCCAGCAGCCCCCGACAGAGCTATAATTCACCCCTCCACTTT
>TRBJ1-2|TRBV24-1|NA|NA
CATSGPEVGAKGYTF
TGTGCCACCAGTGGACCTGAGGTAGGGGCGAAGGGCTACACCTTC
>TRBJ2-3|TRBV4-1|NA|NA
CASSRNTGINADTQYF
TGCGCCAGCAGCCGCAACACAGGGATTAACGCAGATACGCAGTATTTT
>TRBJ1-1|TRBV29-1|once|NA
CSVVTGLNTEAFF
TGCAGCGTGGTGACAGGTTTGAACACTGAAGCTTTCTTT
>TRBJ2-1|TRBV7-2|NA|NA
CASSSYSVNEQFF
TGTGCCAGCAGCTCATACTCTGTCAATGAGCAGTTCTTC
>TRBJ1-4|TRBV14|NA|TRBD1
CASSHQGAGSEKLFF
TGTGCCAGCAGCCACCAGGGGGCTGGAAGTGAAAAACTGTTTTTT
>TRBJ2-7|TRBV7-2|NA|TRBD1
CASRQRTGGYEQYF
TGTGCCAGCAGACAAAGGACAGGGGGTTACGAGCAGTACTTC
>TRBJ1-1|TRBV21-1|NA|NA
CASSKLPPGRRGSPCEEAFF
TGTGCCAGCAGCAAACTGCCACCCGGACGCAGGGGGTCCCCGTGCGAGGAAGCTTTCTTT
>TRBJ1-6|TRBV12-3/TRBV12-4|NA|NA
CASSLAENSPLHF
TGTGCCAGCAGTTTAGCAGAGAATTCACCCCTCCACTTT
>TRBJ1-1|TRBV28|NA|NA
CASSSGGTEAFF
TGTGCCAGCAGTTCGGGAGGGACTGAAGCTTTCTTT
>TRBJ2-7|TRBV6-5|NA|NA
CASSYSLPDGAYEQYF
TGTGCCAGCAGTTACTCGTTACCAGACGGGGCCTACGAGCAGTACTTC